This is a list of T cell receptor beta chains from one sample in a study of T cells in Graves' hyperthyroidism and ophthalmopathy. TCRdb used MiXCR to reprocess the multiplex PCR reads, holding one entry per CDR3 protein. The data hold about 560,000 distinct CDR3 sequences, with 16% observed a single time. The material sequenced was blood. These receptors all come from a woman aged 18 to 35 with Graves' hyperthyroidism. CDR3s leave out the opening cysteine and the closing phenylalanine or tryptophan.

CDR3 protein: ASSFGTSGRGADTQY
J gene: TRBJ2-3
V gene: TRBV7-9

CDR3 protein: ASSTGQGLQF
J gene: TRBJ2-1
V gene: TRBV7-2

CDR3 protein: ASSLDGGWRETQY
J gene: TRBJ2-5
V gene: TRBV5-1

CDR3 protein: AISEVRGVAYNEQF
J gene: TRBJ2-1
V gene: TRBV10-3

CDR3 protein: ASSDTRRAYGCT
J gene: TRBJ1-2
V gene: TRBV6-1

CDR3 protein: ASSLGDRGNSNQPQH
J gene: TRBJ1-5
V gene: TRBV7-6

CDR3 protein: ASGKTGVETQY
J gene: TRBJ2-5
V gene: TRBV12-5

CDR3 protein: SAAPGASSYEQY
J gene: TRBJ2-7
V gene: TRBV20-1

CDR3 protein: ASSYPDRGFYGYT
J gene: TRBJ1-2
V gene: TRBV6-5

CDR3 protein: ASSEVRASVGNTIY
J gene: TRBJ1-3
V gene: TRBV6-1

CDR3 protein: SASKASNKNIQY
J gene: TRBJ2-4
V gene: TRBV20-1

CDR3 protein: SSTRGNTEAF
J gene: TRBJ1-1
V gene: TRBV29-1

CDR3 protein: ASSLEGDRYTEAF
J gene: TRBJ1-1
V gene: TRBV5-1

CDR3 protein: ASSRKVDFLASYEQY
J gene: TRBJ2-7
V gene: TRBV4-3

CDR3 protein: SPGGLGRAEAF
J gene: TRBJ1-1
V gene: TRBV29-1

CDR3 protein: ASSRDLDNEQF
J gene: TRBJ2-1
V gene: TRBV4-2

CDR3 protein: ASSSSGTQEATQY
J gene: TRBJ2-3
V gene: TRBV7-2

CDR3 protein: ASSQRGALGANVLT
J gene: TRBJ2-6
V gene: TRBV3-1

CDR3 protein: ASKRVRSSYEQY
J gene: TRBJ2-7
V gene: TRBV7-8

CDR3 protein: SVERAESYEQY
J gene: TRBJ2-7
V gene: TRBV29-1

CDR3 protein: ASVDRGLDEKLF
J gene: TRBJ1-4
V gene: TRBV2

CDR3 protein: ASSQAGQGTDTQY
J gene: TRBJ2-3
V gene: TRBV3-1

CDR3 protein: SALPGTSPYTQY
J gene: TRBJ2-3
V gene: TRBV20-1

CDR3 protein: ASSPGTGWDQETQY
J gene: TRBJ2-5
V gene: TRBV7-7

CDR3 protein: ASSPGGDIKNIQY
J gene: TRBJ2-4
V gene: TRBV7-9

CDR3 protein: SVETGGMNTEAF
J gene: TRBJ1-1
V gene: TRBV29-1

CDR3 protein: SVDATGGITEAF
J gene: TRBJ1-1
V gene: TRBV29-1

CDR3 protein: ASSAQGNNWANVLT
J gene: TRBJ2-6
V gene: TRBV6-1

CDR3 protein: ASSQLTGTQETQY
J gene: TRBJ2-5
V gene: TRBV5-8

CDR3 protein: SVFGLAGYTDTQY
J gene: TRBJ2-3
V gene: TRBV29-1

CDR3 protein: ASSPLFGRNQPQH
J gene: TRBJ1-5
V gene: TRBV28

CDR3 protein: ASRPSGGLHNEQF
J gene: TRBJ2-1
V gene: TRBV6-1

CDR3 protein: ASSLRQIGTGGNEQY
J gene: TRBJ2-7
V gene: TRBV7-6

CDR3 protein: SVPKPINTGELF
J gene: TRBJ2-2
V gene: TRBV29-1

CDR3 protein: ASSFLGISGVPNEQF
J gene: TRBJ2-1
V gene: TRBV7-2

CDR3 protein: ASRFGTDNSPLH
J gene: TRBJ1-6
V gene: TRBV7-9

CDR3 protein: SANRDSPYEQY
J gene: TRBJ2-7
V gene: TRBV20-1

CDR3 protein: AGSQDPTENTEAF
J gene: TRBJ1-1
V gene: TRBV4-3

CDR3 protein: SAVKGTDTQY
J gene: TRBJ2-3
V gene: TRBV20-1

CDR3 protein: ASSAMNTGELF
J gene: TRBJ2-2
V gene: TRBV7-3

CDR3 protein: ASSQDSGGIQGYT
J gene: TRBJ1-2
V gene: TRBV4-2

CDR3 protein: ASSQTGQGLGETQY
J gene: TRBJ2-5
V gene: TRBV28

CDR3 protein: ASSSPGQGYNSPLH
J gene: TRBJ1-6
V gene: TRBV5-5

CDR3 protein: SARRADSGTAYEQY
J gene: TRBJ2-7
V gene: TRBV20-1

CDR3 protein: ASSPFGPDTQY
J gene: TRBJ2-3
V gene: TRBV3-1

CDR3 protein: ATSDTGLAGRETQY
J gene: TRBJ2-5
V gene: TRBV24-1

CDR3 protein: ASSLVGAGVSSYEQY
J gene: TRBJ2-7
V gene: TRBV5-1

CDR3 protein: ASSLTGGFADTQY
J gene: TRBJ2-3
V gene: TRBV12-3/TRBV12-4

CDR3 protein: ASSQDFGHNEQF
J gene: TRBJ2-1
V gene: TRBV4-3

CDR3 protein: ASSPGTGESSYEQY
J gene: TRBJ2-7
V gene: TRBV4-3

CDR3 protein: ATSRGALGGQPQH
J gene: TRBJ1-5
V gene: TRBV15

CDR3 protein: ASSLAGLAGEYEQY
J gene: TRBJ2-7
V gene: TRBV5-6